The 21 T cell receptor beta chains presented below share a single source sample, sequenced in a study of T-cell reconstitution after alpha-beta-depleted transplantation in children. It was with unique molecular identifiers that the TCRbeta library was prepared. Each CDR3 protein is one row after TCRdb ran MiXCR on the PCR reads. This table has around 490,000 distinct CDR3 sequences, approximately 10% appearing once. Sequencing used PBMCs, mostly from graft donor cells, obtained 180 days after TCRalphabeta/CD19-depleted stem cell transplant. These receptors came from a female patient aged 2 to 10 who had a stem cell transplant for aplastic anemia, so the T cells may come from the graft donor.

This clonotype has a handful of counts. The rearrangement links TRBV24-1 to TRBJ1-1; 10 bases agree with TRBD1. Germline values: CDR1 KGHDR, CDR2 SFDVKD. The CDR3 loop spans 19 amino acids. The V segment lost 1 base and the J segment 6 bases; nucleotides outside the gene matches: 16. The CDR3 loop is CATSDFPLTGGDPGAEAFF. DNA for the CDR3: TGTGCCACCAGTGATTTTCCTTTGACAGGGGGCGACCCCGGTGCTGAAGCTTTCTTT.

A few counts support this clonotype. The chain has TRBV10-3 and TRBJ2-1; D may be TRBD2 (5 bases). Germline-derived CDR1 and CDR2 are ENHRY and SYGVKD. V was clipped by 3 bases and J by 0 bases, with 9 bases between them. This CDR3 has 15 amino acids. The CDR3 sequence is CAISEAASSYNEQFF. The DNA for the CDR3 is TGTGCCATCAGTGAAGCGGCCAGCTCCTACAATGAGCAGTTCTTC.

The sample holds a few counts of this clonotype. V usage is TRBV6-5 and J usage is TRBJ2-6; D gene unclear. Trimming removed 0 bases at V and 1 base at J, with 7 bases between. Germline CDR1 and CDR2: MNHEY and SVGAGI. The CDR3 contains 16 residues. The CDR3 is CASSYSFNSGANVLTF. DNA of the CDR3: TGTGCCAGCAGTTACTCTTTCAATTCTGGGGCCAACGTCCTGACTTTC.

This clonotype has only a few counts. DNA for the CDR3: TGTGCCAGCAGCCCACAGGGCTCTAACTCGAATTCACCCCTCCACTTT. Protein: CASSPQGSNSNSPLHF. The chain links TRBV7-2 to TRBJ1-6; TRBD1 might be the D (6 bases). This CDR3 has 16 residues. Trimming took off 5 bases at V and 7 bases at J, with 18 bases between the two ends. Germline assignment: CDR1 SGHTA and CDR2 FQGNSA.

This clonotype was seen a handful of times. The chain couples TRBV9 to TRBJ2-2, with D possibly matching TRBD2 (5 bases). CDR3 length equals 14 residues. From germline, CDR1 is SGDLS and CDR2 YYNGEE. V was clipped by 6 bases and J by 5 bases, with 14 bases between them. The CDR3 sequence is CASNEGRDTGELFF. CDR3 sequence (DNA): TGTGCCAGCAATGAGGGAAGGGATACCGGGGAGCTGTTTTTT.

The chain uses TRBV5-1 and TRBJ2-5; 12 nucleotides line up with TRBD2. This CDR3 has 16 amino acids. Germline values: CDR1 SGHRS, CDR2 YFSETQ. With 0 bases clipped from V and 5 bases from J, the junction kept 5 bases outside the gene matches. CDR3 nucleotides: TGCGCCAGCAGCTTGGGGACTAGCGGGGCCGGGGAGACCCAGTACTTC. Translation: CASSLGTSGAGETQYF.

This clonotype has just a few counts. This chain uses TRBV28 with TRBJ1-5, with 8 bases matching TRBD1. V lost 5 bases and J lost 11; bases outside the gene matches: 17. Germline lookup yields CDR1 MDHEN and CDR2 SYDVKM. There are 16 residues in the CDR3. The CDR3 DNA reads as TGTGCCAGCAGTCCGCGCCCGGGGGACAGGACTAAGGCCCAGCATTTT. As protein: CASSPRPGDRTKAQHF. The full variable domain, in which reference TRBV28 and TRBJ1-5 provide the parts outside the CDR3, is DVKVTQSSRYLVKRTGEKVFLECVQDMDHENMFWYRQDPGLGLRLIYFSYDVKMKEKGDIPEGYSVSREKKERFSLILESASTNQTSMYLCASSPRPGDRTKAQHFGDGTRLSIL.

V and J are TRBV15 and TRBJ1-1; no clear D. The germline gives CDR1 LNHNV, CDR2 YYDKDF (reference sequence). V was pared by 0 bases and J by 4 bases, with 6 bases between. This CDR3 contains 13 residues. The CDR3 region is CATSRDLLTEAFF. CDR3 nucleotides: TGTGCCACCAGCAGAGATCTTCTCACTGAAGCTTTCTTT.

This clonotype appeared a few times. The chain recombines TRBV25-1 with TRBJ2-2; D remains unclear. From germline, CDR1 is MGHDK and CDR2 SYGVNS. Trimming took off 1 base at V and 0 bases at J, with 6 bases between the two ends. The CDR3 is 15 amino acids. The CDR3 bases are TGTGCCAGCAGTGAATGGGATTCGAACACCGGGGAGCTGTTTTTT. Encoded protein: CASSEWDSNTGELFF.

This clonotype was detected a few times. In DNA form, the CDR3 reads TGTGCCAGCAGCCGAACTACAACCTTAGCGAAGACCTACGAGCAGTACTTC. It is translated as CASSRTTTLAKTYEQYF. The chain carries TRBV7-2 and TRBJ2-7; maybe TRBD2 (5 bases). Trimming pared 5 bases from V and 2 bases from J, leaving 22 bases between. The CDR3 contains 17 residues. Germline CDR1 and CDR2: SGHTA and FQGNSA.

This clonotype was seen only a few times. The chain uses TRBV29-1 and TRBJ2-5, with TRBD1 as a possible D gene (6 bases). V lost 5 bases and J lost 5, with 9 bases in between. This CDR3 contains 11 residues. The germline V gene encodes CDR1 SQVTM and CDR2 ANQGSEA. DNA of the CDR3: TGCAGCGTTCAGGGGCGCGAGACCCAGTACTTC. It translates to CSVQGRETQYF.

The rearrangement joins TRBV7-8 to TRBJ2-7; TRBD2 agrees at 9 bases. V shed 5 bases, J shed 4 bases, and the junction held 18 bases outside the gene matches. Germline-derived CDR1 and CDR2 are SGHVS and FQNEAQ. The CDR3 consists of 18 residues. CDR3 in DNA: TGTGCCAGCAGCCCGGGAGACAGGGCGGGAGGGCAGTGGTACGAGCAGTACGTC. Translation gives CASSPGDRAGGQWYEQYV.

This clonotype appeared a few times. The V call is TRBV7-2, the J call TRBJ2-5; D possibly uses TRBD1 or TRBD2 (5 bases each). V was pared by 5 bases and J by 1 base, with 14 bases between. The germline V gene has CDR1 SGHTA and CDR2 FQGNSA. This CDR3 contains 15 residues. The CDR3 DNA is TGTGCCAGCAGCGATCGACCGGGACGCCAAGAGACCCAGTACTTC. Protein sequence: CASSDRPGRQETQYF.

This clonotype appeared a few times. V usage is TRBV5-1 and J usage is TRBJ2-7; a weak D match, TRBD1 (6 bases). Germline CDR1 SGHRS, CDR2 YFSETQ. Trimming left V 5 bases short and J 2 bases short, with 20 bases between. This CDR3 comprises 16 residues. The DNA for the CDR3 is TGCGCCAGCAGGCGTGGGGATGACAGGACCACCTACGAGCAGTACTTC. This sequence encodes CASRRGDDRTTYEQYF.

The DNA for the CDR3 is TGCAGTGCTAGAGATCGATCTAGCGGGAGGGCCTCGGAATGGCATGAGCAGTTCTTC. Protein: CSARDRSSGRASEWHEQFF. The V call is TRBV20-1, the J call TRBJ2-1; TRBD2 matches at 12 bases. CDR1 is DFQATT, CDR2 SNEGSKA, per germline (reference sequence). This CDR3 is built from 19 residues. The junction had 17 bases not matched to a gene; V was cut back by 0 bases and J by 8 bases.

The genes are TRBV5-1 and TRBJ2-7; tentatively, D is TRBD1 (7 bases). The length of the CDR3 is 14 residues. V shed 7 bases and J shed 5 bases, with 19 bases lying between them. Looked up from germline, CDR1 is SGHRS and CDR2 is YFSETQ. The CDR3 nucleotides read TGCGCCAGCGGGATTCGCGGGACAGAAGACGAGCAGTACTTC. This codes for CASGIRGTEDEQYF.

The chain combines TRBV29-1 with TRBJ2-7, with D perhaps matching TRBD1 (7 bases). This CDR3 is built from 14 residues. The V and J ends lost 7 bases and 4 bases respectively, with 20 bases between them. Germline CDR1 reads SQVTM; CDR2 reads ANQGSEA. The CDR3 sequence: CSAARQGGVYEQYF. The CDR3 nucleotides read TGCAGCGCCGCCCGACAGGGAGGCGTTTACGAGCAGTACTTC.

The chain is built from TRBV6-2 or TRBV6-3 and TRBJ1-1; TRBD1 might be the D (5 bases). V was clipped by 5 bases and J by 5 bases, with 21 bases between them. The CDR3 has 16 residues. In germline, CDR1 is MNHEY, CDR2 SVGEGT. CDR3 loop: CASSPQRSGGKTEAFF. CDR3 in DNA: TGTGCCAGCAGTCCCCAACGGAGCGGGGGTAAAACTGAAGCTTTCTTT.

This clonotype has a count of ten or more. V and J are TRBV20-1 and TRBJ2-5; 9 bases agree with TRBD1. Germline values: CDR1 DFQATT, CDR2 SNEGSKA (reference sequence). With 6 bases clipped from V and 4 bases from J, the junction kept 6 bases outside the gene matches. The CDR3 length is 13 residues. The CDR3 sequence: CSARRTGVETQYF. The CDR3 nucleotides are TGCAGTGCCCGCAGGACAGGGGTAGAGACCCAGTACTTC.

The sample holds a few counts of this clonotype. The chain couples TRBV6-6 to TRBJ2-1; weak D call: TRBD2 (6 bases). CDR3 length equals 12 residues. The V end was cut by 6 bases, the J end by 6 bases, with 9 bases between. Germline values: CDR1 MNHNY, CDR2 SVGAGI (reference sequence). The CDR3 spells CASRIAVNEQFF. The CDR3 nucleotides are TGTGCCAGCAGAATAGCGGTCAATGAGCAGTTCTTC.

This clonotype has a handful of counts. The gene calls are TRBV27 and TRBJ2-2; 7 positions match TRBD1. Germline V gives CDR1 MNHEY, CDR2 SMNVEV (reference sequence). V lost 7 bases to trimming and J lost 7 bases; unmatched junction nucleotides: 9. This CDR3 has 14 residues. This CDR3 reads CASKEGARSGELFF. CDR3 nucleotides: TGTGCCAGCAAAGAGGGGGCGCGGAGCGGGGAGCTGTTTTTT.